These 3 T cell receptor beta chains were all obtained from the same sample, sequenced in a study of CD8+CD57+ T cells in acquired aplastic anemia. Genomic DNA templated the TCR beta VDJ and CDR3 profiling. TCRdb processed the reads anew with MiXCR; each CDR3 protein has one entry. Of some 190,000 distinct CDR3 sequences listed, around half were seen once; the top ten hold 16%. Material for sequencing was sorted CD4+, CD8+, or CD8+CD57+ T cells (not recorded which) from PBMCs. These receptors all stem from a human donor in good health, serving as a control.

V usage is TRBV10-3 and J usage is TRBJ2-7, with 11 bases identical to TRBD1. Trimming removed 2 bases from V and 7 bases from J; junction bases left unmatched: 4. Looked up from germline, CDR1 is ENHRY and CDR2 is SYGVKD. The CDR3 runs to 14 residues. The CDR3 bases are TGTGCCATCAGTGAGGGACAGGGGGCGGGGGAGCAGTACTTC. Amino acid sequence: CAISEGQGAGEQYF.

This clonotype was counted a few times. This chain connects TRBV28 to TRBJ1-2; 7 nucleotides match TRBD1. V was clipped by 6 bases and J by 5 bases; unmatched bases: 6. The CDR3 sequence is 13 residues long. Germline loops: CDR1 MDHEN, CDR2 SYDVKM. The CDR3 coding sequence is TGTGCCAGCAGCCGAGGGGGCTTATATGGCTACACCTTC. It translates to CASSRGGLYGYTF.

The rearrangement links TRBV20-1 to TRBJ2-7, with 10 bases aligning to TRBD2. CDR3 length: 13 amino acids. J lost 5 bases, V lost 4 bases, and 5 bases had no gene match. Germline V gene lookup returns CDR1 DFQATT and CDR2 SNEGSKA (reference sequence). The CDR3 reads CSAKSGRANEQYF. The CDR3 bases are TGCAGTGCTAAAAGCGGGAGGGCTAACGAGCAGTACTTC.